The table lists the clone carrying this T cell receptor (beta chain) with a few counts. In the original analysis: Reference gene primer amplification in the assay estimated nucleated cell counts. The data were produced by immunoSEQ multiplex PCR, yet TCRdb's version contains in-frame clones alone and is incomplete. V and J calls and clone size come straight from that table; D and trimming were deduced from the DNA. The sample includes 180,000 or so clones, more than 75% of them seen just once. This entry is derived from a study of blood T cell repertoires in COVID-19. Germline V gives CDR1 SEHNR, CDR2 FQNEAQ (reference sequence). V shed 1 base and J shed 4 bases, with 7 bases lying between them. The length of the CDR3 is 13 residues.

Sequencing was performed on peripheral blood. The sequence was collected from a man aged 18 to 29 with active or convalescent COVID-19. This chain uses TRBV7-9 with TRBJ1-2; no clear D gene. The CDR3 coding sequence is TGTGCCAGCAGCTTAGGCCCAGGCTATGGCTACACCTTC. Translating gives CASSLGPGYGYTF.